The text below deals with one T cell receptor beta chain. These data are taken from a study of cytomegalovirus exposure and HLA in healthy donors. The CDR3 contains 16 residues. After removal of 4 bases from V and 4 bases from J, the junction contained 11 bases not matched to a gene. In germline, CDR1 is SGDLS, CDR2 YYNGEE. The PCR contained 60 Vbeta and 13 Jbeta primers. The protocol was immunoSEQ multiplex PCR, while the TCRdb copy is restricted to in-frame clones and leaves out a portion. This sample yields 150,000 to 200,000 clones, of which roughly 80% are seen a single time; about 3% belongs to the top ten.

The clonotype comes from a female donor in good health and CMV-seronegative. Material: PBMCs. The V and J genes are TRBV9 and TRBJ2-1, with 7 bases matching TRBD1. The chain's CDR3 is CASSLRGHDEYNEQFF. In DNA form, the CDR3 reads TGTGCCAGCAGCTTAAGGGGGCATGATGAGTACAATGAGCAGTTCTTC. Drawing the rest from reference TRBV9 and TRBJ2-1, the complete variable domain is DSGVTQTPKHLITATGQRVTLRCSPRSGDLSVYWYQQSLDQGLQFLIQYYNGEERAKGNILERFSAQQFPDLHSELNLSSLELGDSALYFCASSLRGHDEYNEQFFGPGTRLTVL.